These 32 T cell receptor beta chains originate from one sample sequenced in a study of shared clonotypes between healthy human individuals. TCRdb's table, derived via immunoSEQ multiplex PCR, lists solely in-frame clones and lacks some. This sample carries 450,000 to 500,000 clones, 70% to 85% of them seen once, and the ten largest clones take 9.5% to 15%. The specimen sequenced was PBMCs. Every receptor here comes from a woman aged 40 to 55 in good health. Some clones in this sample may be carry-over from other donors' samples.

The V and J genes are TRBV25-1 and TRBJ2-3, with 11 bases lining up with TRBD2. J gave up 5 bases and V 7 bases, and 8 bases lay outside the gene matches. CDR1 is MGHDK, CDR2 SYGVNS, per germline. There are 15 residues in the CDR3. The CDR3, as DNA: TGTGCCAGCACCCCCACTAGCGGGAGCGGAGATACGCAGTATTTT. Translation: CASTPTSGSGDTQYF.

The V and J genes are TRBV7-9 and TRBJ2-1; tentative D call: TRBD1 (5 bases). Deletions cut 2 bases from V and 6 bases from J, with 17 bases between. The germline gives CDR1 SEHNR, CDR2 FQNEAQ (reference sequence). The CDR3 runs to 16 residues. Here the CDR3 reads CASSLQQATTINEQFF. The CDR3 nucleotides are TGTGCCAGCAGCTTACAACAGGCCACAACAATCAATGAGCAGTTCTTC.

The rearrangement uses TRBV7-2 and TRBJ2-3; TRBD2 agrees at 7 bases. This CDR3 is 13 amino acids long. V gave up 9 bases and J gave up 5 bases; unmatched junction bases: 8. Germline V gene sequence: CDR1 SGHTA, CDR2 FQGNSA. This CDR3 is CASQRDGVDTQYF. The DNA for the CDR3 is TGTGCCAGTCAGCGGGACGGGGTAGATACGCAGTATTTT. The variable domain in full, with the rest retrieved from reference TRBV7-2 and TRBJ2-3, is GAGVSQSPSNKVTEKGKDVELRCDPISGHTALYWYRQSLGQGLEFLIYFQGNSAPDKSGLPSDRFSAERTGGSVSTLTIQRTQQEDSAVYLCASQRDGVDTQYFGPGTRLTVL.

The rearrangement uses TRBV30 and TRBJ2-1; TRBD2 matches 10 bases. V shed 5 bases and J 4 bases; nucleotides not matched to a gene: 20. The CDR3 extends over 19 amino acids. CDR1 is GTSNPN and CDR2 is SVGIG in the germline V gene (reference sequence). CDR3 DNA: TGTGCCTGGTTGAATGGTCTAGCGGGAGTCCCCCGGGAATACAATGAGCAGTTCTTC. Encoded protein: CAWLNGLAGVPREYNEQFF.

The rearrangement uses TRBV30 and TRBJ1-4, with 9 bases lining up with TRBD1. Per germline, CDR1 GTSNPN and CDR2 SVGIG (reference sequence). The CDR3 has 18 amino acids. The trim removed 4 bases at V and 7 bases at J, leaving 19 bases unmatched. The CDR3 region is CAWIPSHRGRLFSEKLFF. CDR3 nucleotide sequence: TGTGCCTGGATCCCGTCCCACAGGGGGCGCTTGTTTTCTGAAAAACTGTTTTTT. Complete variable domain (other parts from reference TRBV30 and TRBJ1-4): SQTIHQWPATLVQPVGSPLSLECTVEGTSNPNLYWYRQAAGRGLQLLFYSVGIGQISSEVPQNLSASRPQDRQFILSSKKLLLSDSGFYLCAWIPSHRGRLFSEKLFFGSGTQLSVL.

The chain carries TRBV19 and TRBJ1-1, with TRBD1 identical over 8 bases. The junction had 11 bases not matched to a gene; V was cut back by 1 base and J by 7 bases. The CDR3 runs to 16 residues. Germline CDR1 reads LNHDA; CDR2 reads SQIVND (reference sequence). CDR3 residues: CASSIAGWAGGGEAFF. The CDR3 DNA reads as TGTGCCAGTAGTATAGCTGGATGGGCAGGGGGCGGTGAAGCTTTCTTT.

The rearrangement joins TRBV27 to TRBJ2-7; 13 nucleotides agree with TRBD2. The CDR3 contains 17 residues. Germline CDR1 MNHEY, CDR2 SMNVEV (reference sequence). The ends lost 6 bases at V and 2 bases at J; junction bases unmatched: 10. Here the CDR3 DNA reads TGTGCCAGCAGCAGCGGGACTAGCGGGATGCCCCCCTACGAGCAGTACTTC. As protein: CASSSGTSGMPPYEQYF.

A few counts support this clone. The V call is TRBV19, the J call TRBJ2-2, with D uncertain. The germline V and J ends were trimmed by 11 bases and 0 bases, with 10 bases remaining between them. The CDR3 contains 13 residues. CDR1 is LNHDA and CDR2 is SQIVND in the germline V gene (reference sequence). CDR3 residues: CAATNANTGELFF. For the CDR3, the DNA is TGTGCCGCAACGAACGCGAACACCGGGGAGCTGTTTTTT.

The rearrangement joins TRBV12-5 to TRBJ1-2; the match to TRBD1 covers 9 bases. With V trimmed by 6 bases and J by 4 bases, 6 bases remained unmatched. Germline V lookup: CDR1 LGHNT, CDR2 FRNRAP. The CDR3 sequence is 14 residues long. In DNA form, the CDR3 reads TGTGCTAGTGGCGAAGGACAGGGGTCCTATGGCTACACCTTC. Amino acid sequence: CASGEGQGSYGYTF.

The DNA of the CDR3 is TGTGCCTGGAGTGTTTCAGCGGGAACCTACAATGAGCAGTTCTTC. Its translation is CAWSVSAGTYNEQFF. The V and J genes are TRBV30 and TRBJ2-1, with TRBD2 identical over 7 bases. The CDR3 sequence is 15 residues long. Trimming at V came to 0 bases and at J to 2 bases, leaving 4 bases not matched to a gene. Germline V gene lookup returns CDR1 GTSNPN and CDR2 SVGIG (reference sequence).

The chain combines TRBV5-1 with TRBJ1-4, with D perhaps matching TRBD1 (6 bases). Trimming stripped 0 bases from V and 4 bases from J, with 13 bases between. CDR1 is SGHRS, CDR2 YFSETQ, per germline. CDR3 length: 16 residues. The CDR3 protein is CASSLEGGTINEKLFF. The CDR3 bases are TGCGCCAGCAGCTTGGAAGGGGGGACAATTAATGAAAAACTGTTTTTT.

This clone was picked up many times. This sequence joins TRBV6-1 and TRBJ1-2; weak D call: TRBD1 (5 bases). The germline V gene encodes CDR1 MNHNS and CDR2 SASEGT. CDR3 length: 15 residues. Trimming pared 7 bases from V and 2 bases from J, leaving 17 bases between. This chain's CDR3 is CASTSDGTDNYGYTF. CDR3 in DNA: TGTGCCAGCACCTCAGACGGGACCGACAACTATGGCTACACCTTC.

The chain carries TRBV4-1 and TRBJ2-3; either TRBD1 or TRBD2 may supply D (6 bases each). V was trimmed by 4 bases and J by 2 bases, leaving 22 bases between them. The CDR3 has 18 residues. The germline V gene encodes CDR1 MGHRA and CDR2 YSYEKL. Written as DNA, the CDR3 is TGCGCCAGCAGCCTTCCTTTGGGCGGAGGGGGGCACACAGATACGCAGTATTTT. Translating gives CASSLPLGGGGHTDTQYF.

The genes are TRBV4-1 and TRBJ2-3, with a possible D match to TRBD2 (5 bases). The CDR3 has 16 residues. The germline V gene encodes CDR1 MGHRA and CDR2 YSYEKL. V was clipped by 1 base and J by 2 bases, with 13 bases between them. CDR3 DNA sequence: TGCGCCAGCAGCCAAGCTGGGCTAGCAATCACAGATACGCAGTATTTT. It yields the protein CASSQAGLAITDTQYF.

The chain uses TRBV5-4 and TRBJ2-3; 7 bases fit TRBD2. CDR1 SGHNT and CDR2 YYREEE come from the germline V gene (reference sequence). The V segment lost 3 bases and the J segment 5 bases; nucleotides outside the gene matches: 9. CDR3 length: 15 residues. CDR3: CASSSAGLGRDTQYF. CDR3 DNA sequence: TGTGCCAGCAGCTCAGCGGGATTGGGTCGAGATACGCAGTATTTT.

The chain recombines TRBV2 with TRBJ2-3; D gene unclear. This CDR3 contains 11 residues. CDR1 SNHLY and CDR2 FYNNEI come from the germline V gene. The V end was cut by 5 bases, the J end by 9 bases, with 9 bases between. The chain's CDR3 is CASSPYGTQYF. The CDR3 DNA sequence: TGTGCCAGCAGTCCTTACGGGACGCAGTATTTT.

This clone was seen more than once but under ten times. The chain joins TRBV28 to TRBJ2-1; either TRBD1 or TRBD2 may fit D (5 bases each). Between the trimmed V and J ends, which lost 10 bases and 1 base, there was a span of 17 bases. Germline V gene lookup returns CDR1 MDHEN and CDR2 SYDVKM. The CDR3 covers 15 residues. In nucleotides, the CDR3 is TGTGCCACCACAGCTCGGGACCCGTCCTACAATGAGCAGTTCTTC. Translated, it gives CATTARDPSYNEQFF.

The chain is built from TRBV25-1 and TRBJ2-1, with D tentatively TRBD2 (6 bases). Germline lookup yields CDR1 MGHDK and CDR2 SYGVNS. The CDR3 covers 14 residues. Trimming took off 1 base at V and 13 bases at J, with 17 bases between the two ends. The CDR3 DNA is TGTGCCAGCAGTGAATGGGACTCCTTGGGCCTACAGTTCTTC. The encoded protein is CASSEWDSLGLQFF.

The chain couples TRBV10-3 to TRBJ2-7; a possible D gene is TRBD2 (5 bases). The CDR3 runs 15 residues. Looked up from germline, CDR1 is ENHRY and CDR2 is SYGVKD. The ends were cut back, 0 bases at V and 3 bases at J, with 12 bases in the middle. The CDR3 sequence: CAISESGGPHYEQYF. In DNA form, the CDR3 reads TGTGCCATCAGTGAGTCGGGCGGGCCACACTACGAGCAGTACTTC.

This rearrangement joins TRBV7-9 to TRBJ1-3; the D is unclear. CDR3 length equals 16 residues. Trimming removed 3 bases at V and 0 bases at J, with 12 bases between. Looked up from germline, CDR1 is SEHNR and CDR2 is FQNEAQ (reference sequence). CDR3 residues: CASSLHDTISGNTIYF. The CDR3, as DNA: TGTGCCAGCAGCTTGCATGACACCATCTCTGGAAACACCATATATTTT.

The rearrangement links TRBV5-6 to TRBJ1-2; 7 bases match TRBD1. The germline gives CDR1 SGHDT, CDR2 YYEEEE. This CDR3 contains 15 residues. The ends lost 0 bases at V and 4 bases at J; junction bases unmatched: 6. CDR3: CASSLASRGGYGYTF. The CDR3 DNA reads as TGTGCCAGCAGCTTGGCCTCCAGGGGGGGCTATGGCTACACCTTC.

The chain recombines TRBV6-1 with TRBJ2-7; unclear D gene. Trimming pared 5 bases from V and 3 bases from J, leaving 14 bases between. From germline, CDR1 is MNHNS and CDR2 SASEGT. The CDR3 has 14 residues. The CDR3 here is CASSIPDGYYEQYF. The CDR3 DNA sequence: TGTGCCAGCAGTATACCGGACGGTTACTACGAGCAGTACTTC.

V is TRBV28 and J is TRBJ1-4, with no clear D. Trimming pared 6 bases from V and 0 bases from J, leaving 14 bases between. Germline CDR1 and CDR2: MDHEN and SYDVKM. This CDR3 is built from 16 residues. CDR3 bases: TGTGCCAGCAGCTCATCTTGGCAGGCAACTAATGAAAAACTGTTTTTT. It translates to CASSSSWQATNEKLFF.

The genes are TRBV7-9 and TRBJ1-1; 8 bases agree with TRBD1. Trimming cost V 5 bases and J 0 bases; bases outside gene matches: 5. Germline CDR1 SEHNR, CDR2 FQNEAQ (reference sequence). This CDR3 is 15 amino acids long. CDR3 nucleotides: TGTGCCAGCAGCCTAGGGACAGGCTTGAACACTGAAGCTTTCTTT. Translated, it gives CASSLGTGLNTEAFF.

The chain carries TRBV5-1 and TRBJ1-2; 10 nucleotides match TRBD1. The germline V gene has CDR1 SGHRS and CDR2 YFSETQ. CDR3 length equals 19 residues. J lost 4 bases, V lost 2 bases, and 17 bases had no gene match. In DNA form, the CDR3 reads TGCGCCAGCAGCTTCCCCGCCGGACAGGGACAGGGGACAGGCTATGGCTACACCTTC. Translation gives CASSFPAGQGQGTGYGYTF. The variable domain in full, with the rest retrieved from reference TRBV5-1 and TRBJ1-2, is KAGVTQTPRYLIKTRGQQVTLSCSPISGHRSVSWYQQTPGQGLQFLFEYFSETQRNKGNFPGRFSGRQFSNSRSEMNVSTLELGDSALYLCASSFPAGQGQGTGYGYTFGSGTRLTVV.

This chain's CDR3 is CASSLPRGQGALNTEAFF. CDR3 nucleotide sequence: TGCGCCAGCAGCTTGCCCAGGGGACAGGGGGCTCTGAACACTGAAGCTTTCTTT. The V and J genes are TRBV5-1 and TRBJ1-1; 12 bases agree with TRBD1. The CDR3 has 18 amino acids. The V and J ends lost 1 base and 0 bases, in that order; junction bases with no gene match: 7. The germline V gene encodes CDR1 SGHRS and CDR2 YFSETQ.

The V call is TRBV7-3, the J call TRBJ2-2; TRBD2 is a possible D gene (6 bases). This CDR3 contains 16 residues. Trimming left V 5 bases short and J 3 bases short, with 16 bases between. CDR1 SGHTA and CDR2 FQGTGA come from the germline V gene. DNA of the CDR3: TGTGCCAGCAGCACCCGTAGCGGACCCGACACCGGGGAGCTGTTTTTT. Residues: CASSTRSGPDTGELFF.

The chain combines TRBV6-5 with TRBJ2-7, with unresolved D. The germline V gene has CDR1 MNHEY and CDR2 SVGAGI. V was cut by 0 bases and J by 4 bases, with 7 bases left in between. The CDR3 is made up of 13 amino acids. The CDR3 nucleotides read TGTGCCAGCAGTTACTCGAACCGGTACGAGCAGTACTTC. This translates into CASSYSNRYEQYF.

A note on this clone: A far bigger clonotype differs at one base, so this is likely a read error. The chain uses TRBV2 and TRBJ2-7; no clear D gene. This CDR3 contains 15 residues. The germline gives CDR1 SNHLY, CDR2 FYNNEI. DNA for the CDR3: TGTGCCAGCAGTGACCGTTCTACATTCTCCCACGAGCAGTACTTC. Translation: CASSDRSTFSHEQYF.

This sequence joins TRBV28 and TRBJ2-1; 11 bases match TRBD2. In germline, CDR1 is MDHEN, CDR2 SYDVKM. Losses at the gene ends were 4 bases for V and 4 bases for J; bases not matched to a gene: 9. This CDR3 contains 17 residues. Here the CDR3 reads CASSSPWTSGSYNEQFF. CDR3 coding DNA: TGTGCCAGCAGTTCCCCCTGGACTAGCGGGTCTTACAATGAGCAGTTCTTC.

CDR3 coding DNA: TGTGCCAGCAGCAGAAACAGGGGTCGGGGCTACACCTTC. This encodes CASSRNRGRGYTF. The genes are TRBV27 and TRBJ1-2; 7 bases are a match to TRBD1. The germline gives CDR1 MNHEY, CDR2 SMNVEV (reference sequence). There are 13 residues in the CDR3. Unmatched junction bases numbered 9, after V lost 6 bases and J lost 8 bases.

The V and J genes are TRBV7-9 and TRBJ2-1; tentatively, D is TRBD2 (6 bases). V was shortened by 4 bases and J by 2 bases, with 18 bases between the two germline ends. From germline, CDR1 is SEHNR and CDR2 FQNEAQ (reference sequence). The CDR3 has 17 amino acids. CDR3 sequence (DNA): TGTGCCAGCAGCTCTAGACTAGATAGTGGTGCCTACAATGAGCAGTTCTTC. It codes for CASSSRLDSGAYNEQFF.